This T cell receptor (beta chain) was retrieved from a study of radiation and T cells in renal cell carcinoma. General study results and limits: From baseline, blood top tumor clonotypes peaked at 2 weeks post-radiation. Pretreatment tumor biopsies were lacking, so baseline clonotypes are unknown.

The CDR3 covers 13 residues. Trimming removed 6 bases from V and 1 base from J, with 10 bases in between. Germline V gives CDR1 SGHVS, CDR2 FQNEAQ. The method was immunoSEQ multiplex PCR; TCRdb's version includes in-frame clones alone and lacks a portion of them. The sample records around 180,000 clones, roughly 90% being singletons. The time point here: blood 4 weeks post-SBRT, at nephrectomy. This sample's treatment: 15 Gy SBRT to primary tumor, nephrectomy 4 weeks later. Nephrectomy followed 15 Gy stereotactic body radiation by 4 weeks. A word on this clone: The antigen remains undetermined.

The sample here was blood, taken from a patient whose treatment included radiotherapy and nephrectomy. This sequence was found in a woman aged 45 to 65 with renal cell carcinoma. The gene calls are TRBV7-8 and TRBJ2-7; TRBD1 is a possible D gene (5 bases). The CDR3 protein is CASSPDISYEQYF. CDR3 nucleotides: TGTGCCAGCAGTCCGGACATATCCTACGAGCAGTACTTC.